Listed here are 25 T cell receptor beta chains from one sample, sequenced in a study of blood T cell repertoires in COVID-19. Generated by immunoSEQ multiplex PCR, the TCRdb table keeps only in-frame clones and is missing some. The table records roughly 290,000 clones, around 91% of them present only once. The sequencing sample was made of PBMCs or T cells enriched from blood (not recorded which). The source of these receptors is a woman younger than 35 with acute COVID-19.

V usage is TRBV4-1 and J usage is TRBJ2-7; 12 nucleotides align to TRBD2. J gave up 4 bases and V 2 bases, and 9 bases lay outside the gene matches. The germline gives CDR1 MGHRA, CDR2 YSYEKL. The CDR3 has 17 amino acids. CDR3 protein: CASSQHGLAGLQYEQYF. DNA of the CDR3: TGCGCCAGCAGCCAACACGGACTAGCGGGATTACAGTACGAGCAGTACTTC.

The chain combines TRBV5-4 with TRBJ2-5, with 10 nucleotides matching TRBD2. CDR1 is SGHNT and CDR2 is YYREEE in the germline V gene (reference sequence). The CDR3 is 14 residues long. V lost 7 bases, J lost 3 bases, and 6 bases stayed unmatched. This CDR3 reads CASGRTSGEETQYF. As DNA, the CDR3 is TGTGCCAGCGGGCGGACTAGCGGAGAAGAGACCCAGTACTTC.

The table lists this clone with a few counts. The chain joins TRBV6-4 to TRBJ2-2; D perhaps matches TRBD2 (5 bases). Germline values: CDR1 MRHNA, CDR2 SNTAGT. The CDR3 has 15 amino acids. Trimming took 2 bases from V and 0 from J, leaving 7 bases between them. The CDR3 DNA reads as TGTGCCAGCAGTGACACGGGGTCGAACACCGGGGAGCTGTTTTTT. The encoded protein is CASSDTGSNTGELFF.

In its sample, this clone was seen once. The J gene is TRBJ2-7, the V gene TRBV5-7; the match to TRBD1 covers 7 bases. TRBV5-7 is an ORF, and what it does is uncertain. Trimming removed 1 base from V and 4 bases from J; junction bases left unmatched: 14. The CDR3 runs 17 residues. The CDR3 region is CASSLNRDREKGYEQYF. The DNA for the CDR3 is TGTGCCAGCAGCTTGAACCGCGACAGGGAAAAGGGGTACGAGCAGTACTTC.

V is TRBV12-3 or TRBV12-4 and J is TRBJ2-5; D perhaps matches TRBD2 (6 bases). Trimming removed 5 bases from V and 1 base from J, with 8 bases in between. The length of the CDR3 is 13 residues. The CDR3 DNA reads as TGTGCCAGCAGTGTGGGACTCCAAGAGACCCAGTACTTC. It specifies CASSVGLQETQYF.

This sequence joins TRBV2 and TRBJ1-1, with 9 nucleotides matching TRBD1. Trimming removed 7 bases from V and 4 bases from J; junction bases left unmatched: 7. Looked up from germline, CDR1 is SNHLY and CDR2 is FYNNEI. The CDR3 length is 14 residues. CDR3 nucleotide sequence: TGTGCCAGCATTTCAAGACAGGGGGGCACTGAAGCTTTCTTT. This gives the protein CASISRQGGTEAFF.

The chain carries TRBV6-5 and TRBJ1-2; 8 nucleotides align to TRBD1. Germline V CDR1 and CDR2: MNHEY, SVGAGI. V trimming: 2 bases; J trimming: 2 bases; junction bases outside the gene matches: 4. This CDR3 is 15 amino acids long. In DNA, the CDR3 is TGTGCCAGCAGTTACGAGGGGACAGGAAACTATGGCTACACCTTC. Amino acid sequence: CASSYEGTGNYGYTF.

The rearrangement uses TRBV7-9 and TRBJ1-3, with 7 bases identical to TRBD1. The CDR3 is made up of 16 amino acids. After removal of 2 bases from V and 2 bases from J, the junction contained 6 bases not matched to a gene. Germline CDR1 and CDR2: SEHNR and FQNEAQ (reference sequence). In nucleotides, the CDR3 is TGTGCCAGCAGCTTATTCGCCGGGACAGCTGGAAACACCATATATTTT. It translates to CASSLFAGTAGNTIYF.

This rearrangement joins TRBV7-9 to TRBJ2-3; TRBD2 matches 11 bases. The CDR3 has 16 amino acids. CDR1 and CDR2 from the germline V gene are SEHNR and FQNEAQ (reference sequence). The V and J ends lost 1 base and 6 bases, in that order; junction bases with no gene match: 6. The CDR3: CASSLVRLAGWDTQYF. Here the CDR3 DNA reads TGTGCCAGCAGCTTAGTCCGACTAGCGGGGTGGGATACGCAGTATTTT.

This chain uses TRBV4-1 with TRBJ2-5, with D perhaps TRBD1 (5 bases). V was trimmed by 1 base and J by 5 bases, leaving 17 bases between them. Germline CDR1 reads MGHRA; CDR2 reads YSYEKL. The CDR3 length is 16 residues. The CDR3 loop reads CASSQGFRAGWETQYF. CDR3 in DNA: TGCGCCAGCAGCCAAGGGTTTAGGGCAGGGTGGGAGACCCAGTACTTC.

V is TRBV9 and J is TRBJ1-4; 7 positions match TRBD1. This CDR3 has 15 residues. Germline CDR1 and CDR2: SGDLS and YYNGEE. V dropped 4 bases and J dropped 4; count of bases not matched to a gene: 7. The CDR3: CASSSRDSLNEKLFF. CDR3 in DNA: TGTGCCAGCAGCTCCAGGGACAGTCTTAATGAAAAACTGTTTTTT.

The J gene is TRBJ2-1, the V gene TRBV24-1; 9 bases agree with TRBD1. V dropped 4 bases and J dropped 7; count of bases not matched to a gene: 4. The germline gives CDR1 KGHDR, CDR2 SFDVKD. The CDR3 consists of 14 residues. The CDR3 protein is CATSDQDRGNEQFF. The CDR3 bases are TGTGCCACCAGTGACCAGGACAGGGGTAATGAGCAGTTCTTC.

V is TRBV5-1 and J is TRBJ2-2; D is undetermined. Germline CDR1 is SGHRS and CDR2 is YFSETQ. CDR3 length equals 13 residues. Trimming pared 6 bases from V and 7 bases from J, leaving 13 bases between. The CDR3 DNA is TGCGCCAGCAATTCCTTTCCCGGCGGGGAGCTGTTTTTT. Protein: CASNSFPGGELFF.

The V call is TRBV14, the J call TRBJ1-4, with 8 bases matching TRBD1. The CDR3 runs 15 residues. V gave up 2 bases and J gave up 2 bases; unmatched junction bases: 1. The germline gives CDR1 SGHDN, CDR2 FVKESK. In nucleotides, the CDR3 is TGTGCCAGCAGCCAACGGACAGGGACTAATGAAAAACTGTTTTTT. This encodes CASSQRTGTNEKLFF.

In this sample, this clone turned up once. The chain combines TRBV27 with TRBJ2-7, with D perhaps TRBD2 (6 bases). Trimming shortened V by 4 bases and J by 0 bases, and 13 bases separated the two germline ends. The CDR3 is 15 residues long. Germline V gene lookup returns CDR1 MNHEY and CDR2 SMNVEV (reference sequence). The CDR3 DNA reads as TGTGCCAGCAGTTCGTCGTTACTAGCCTCCTACGAGCAGTACTTC. Translated, it gives CASSSSLLASYEQYF.

In this sample, this clone turned up once. The genes are TRBV30 and TRBJ1-5; D not certain. The germline CDR1 and CDR2 sequences are GTSNPN and SVGIG (reference sequence). CDR3 size: 17 residues. V dropped 1 base and J dropped 6 bases, with 22 bases sitting between them. CDR3 loop: CAWSDPRVAQTLQPQHF. The CDR3 DNA sequence: TGTGCCTGGAGTGACCCCCGGGTGGCTCAAACCCTTCAGCCCCAGCATTTT.

The rearrangement uses TRBV27 and TRBJ1-2; 11 bases agree with TRBD1. In germline, CDR1 is MNHEY, CDR2 SMNVEV (reference sequence). After removal of 5 bases from V and 4 bases from J, the junction contained 9 bases not matched to a gene. This CDR3 is 16 amino acids long. The CDR3, as DNA: TGTGCCAGCAGTCCATCCGGGACAGGGGGGGGCTATGGCTACACCTTC. Translated, it gives CASSPSGTGGGYGYTF.

This chain connects TRBV11-2 to TRBJ2-5, with D maybe TRBD1 (6 bases). V lost 2 bases and J lost 4, with 14 bases in between. This CDR3 has 15 amino acids. Looked up from germline, CDR1 is SGHAT and CDR2 is FQNNGV. CDR3 in DNA: TGTGCCAGCAGCTTACCGAAGGGGGTTGTAGAGACCCAGTACTTC. This gives the protein CASSLPKGVVETQYF.

On this clone itself: Other DNA sequences in the same sample also yield this CDR3. The genes are TRBV4-1 and TRBJ2-6; D gene ambiguous. CDR1 and CDR2 from the germline V gene are MGHRA and YSYEKL. The CDR3 runs 14 residues. Trimming pared 7 bases from V and 0 bases from J, leaving 7 bases between. The CDR3 here is CASTGSSGANVLTF. Written as DNA, the CDR3 is TGCGCCAGCACCGGTTCCTCTGGGGCCAACGTCCTGACTTTC.

The chain has TRBV28 and TRBJ1-1; 8 positions match TRBD1. The CDR3 extends over 16 amino acids. Per germline, CDR1 MDHEN and CDR2 SYDVKM. The V segment lost 3 bases and the J segment 1 base; nucleotides outside the gene matches: 7. The CDR3 DNA follows: TGTGCCAGCAGTTTCCTCAGGGGGCAGGGGAACACTGAAGCTTTCTTT. Its translation: CASSFLRGQGNTEAFF.

This chain links TRBV4-3 with TRBJ2-1; 9 nucleotides match TRBD2. V shed 4 bases and J 4 bases; nucleotides not matched to a gene: 11. Germline CDR1 LGHNA, CDR2 YSLEER. The length of the CDR3 is 17 residues. The CDR3: CASSRERAGGPYNEQFF. CDR3 DNA: TGCGCCAGCAGCCGTGAGAGGGCGGGAGGGCCTTACAATGAGCAGTTCTTC.

V and J are TRBV5-1 and TRBJ1-1; D perhaps matches TRBD1 (6 bases). Per germline, CDR1 SGHRS and CDR2 YFSETQ. This CDR3 comprises 14 residues. The V gene lost 1 base and the J gene lost 4 bases, with 11 bases spanning the gap. The CDR3 spells CASSLRQVGTEAFF. The CDR3 DNA reads as TGCGCCAGCAGCTTGCGACAGGTGGGCACTGAAGCTTTCTTT. The full variable domain, its missing parts supplied by reference TRBV5-1 and TRBJ1-1, is KAGVTQTPRYLIKTRGQQVTLSCSPISGHRSVSWYQQTPGQGLQFLFEYFSETQRNKGNFPGRFSGRQFSNSRSEMNVSTLELGDSALYLCASSLRQVGTEAFFGQGTRLTVV.

The chain recombines TRBV7-9 with TRBJ2-7; the match to TRBD2 covers 7 bases. CDR1 and CDR2 from the germline V gene are SEHNR and FQNEAQ (reference sequence). The CDR3 sequence is 13 residues long. Unmatched junction bases numbered 4, after V lost 5 bases and J lost 3 bases. The CDR3 is CASSDWTSYEQYF. As DNA, the CDR3 is TGTGCCAGCAGCGATTGGACTAGCTACGAGCAGTACTTC.

The genes are TRBV13 and TRBJ2-3; a weak D match, TRBD2 (6 bases). Trimming pared 5 bases from V and 1 base from J, leaving 16 bases between. The CDR3 contains 16 residues. Per the germline V gene, CDR1 is PRHDT and CDR2 is FYEKMQ (reference sequence). CDR3 sequence reads: CASSPRRASGTDTQYF. The CDR3 DNA sequence: TGTGCCAGCAGCCCGCGGAGGGCTAGCGGCACAGATACGCAGTATTTT.

The rearrangement links TRBV9 to TRBJ1-3; D is unresolved. The CDR3 has 15 residues. Germline CDR1 reads SGDLS; CDR2 reads YYNGEE. V lost 0 bases, J lost 3 bases, and 10 bases lay in between. The CDR3 nucleotides read TGTGCCAGCAGCGTAGAACAGACCTTTGGAAACACCATATATTTT. It encodes CASSVEQTFGNTIYF.